The 9 T cell receptor beta chains below all came from one sample that was sequenced in a study of CD8+ T cells in alopecia areata. Extracted RNA was reverse transcribed, and the resulting cDNA served as sequencing template. Assay: immunoSEQ multiplex PCR; the TCRdb copy retains only in-frame clones and omits some. There are more than 250,000 clones in the sample, none observed a single time. Cells from pooled cutaneous lymph nodes were sorted by CD4, CD8alpha, NKG2D, NKG2ACE and other markers. Sequenced: CD4+ T cells sorted from a lymph node. The receptors were sampled from a C3H/HeJ mouse with alopecia areata. The mouse strain carries the MHC haplotype H2-k.

This clone was detected a few times. Genes and germline are mouse. The read halts 4 residues ahead of the CDR3 end, with the missing end drawn from the germline J gene. Different DNA sequences within this sample yield the same CDR3. V is TRBV19 and J is TRBJ2-7, with 8 bases that match TRBD2. The CDR3 is made up of 13 amino acids. The V gene end was trimmed by 2 bases and the J gene end by 2 bases; junction bases not matched to a gene: 0. Germline assignment: CDR1 FNHDT and CDR2 SITEND (reference sequence). The CDR3 DNA, read in part, is TGTGCCAGCAGTATTGGGGGGGCCTAT. Translated, it gives CASSIGGAY. The entire CDR3 sequence reads CASSIGGAYEQYF.

Comments on this clone: Gene and germline names: mouse. Read data end 4 residues before the CDR3 end; the end is taken from the germline J gene. The gene calls are TRBV13-2 and TRBJ1-1, with D tentatively TRBD1 (6 bases). The CDR3 sequence is 13 residues long. Germline V gene lookup returns CDR1 NNHNN and CDR2 SYGAGS (reference sequence). The CDR3 here is CASGDDIRGEVFF. The DNA read from the CDR3 is TGTGCCAGCGGTGATGACATCAGGGGA.

Remarks on this clone: Germline and genes: mouse. The CDR3 end lies 4 residues beyond the end of the read and is filled in from the germline J gene. In the same sample, other DNA sequences code for this CDR3. The chain uses TRBV13-1 and TRBJ2-1, with 8 bases that match TRBD1. Germline values: CDR1 NSHNY, CDR2 SYGAGN. The CDR3 totals 14 residues. The trim removed 4 bases at V and 3 bases at J, leaving 3 bases unmatched. This chain's CDR3 is CASSLTGGYAEQFF. The DNA read from the CDR3 is TGTGCCAGCAGTCTAACAGGGGGCTATGCT.

This clone was detected only a few times. Gene names and germline refer to mouse. The read terminates 4 residues ahead of where the CDR3 ends, so the germline J gene completes it. The rearrangement links TRBV13-3 to TRBJ2-3; TRBD1 matches at 12 bases. CDR3 length equals 14 residues. Germline values: CDR1 NNHDY, CDR2 SYVADS. The CDR3 loop reads CASSWDRGQETLYF. The covered CDR3 bases are TGTGCCAGCAGTTGGGACAGGGGGCAAGAA.

This clone has only a few counts. The gene names here belong to mouse. The read is 4 residues too short to cover the CDR3 end, so that end is filled in from the germline J gene. The chain carries TRBV5 and TRBJ2-1; 12 nucleotides agree with TRBD2. V lost 1 base, J lost 4 bases, and 5 bases stayed unmatched. Germline V CDR1 and CDR2: LGHNA, YNLKQL (reference sequence). This CDR3 comprises 17 residues. The CDR3 loop reads CASSQGLTGGAYAEQFF. Partial CDR3 DNA: TGTGCCAGCAGCCAAGGTTTGACTGGGGGGGCATATGCT.

Comment on this clone: Mouse germline and gene names are used. The CDR3 end falls 3 residues outside the read, so it is completed with the germline J gene. The sample holds other DNA sequences that translate to the same CDR3. The rearrangement joins TRBV5 to TRBJ1-6, with D possibly matching TRBD1 (5 bases). TRBJ1-6 counts as an open reading frame of uncertain function. The CDR3 is 14 amino acids. Between the trimmed V and J ends, which lost 2 bases and 5 bases, there was a span of 7 bases. Germline V lookup: CDR1 LGHNA, CDR2 YNLKQL (reference sequence). The DNA read from the CDR3 is TGTGCCAGCAGCCAAACAGGAAATAATTCGCCC. This translates into CASSQTGNNSP. The whole CDR3 sequence is CASSQTGNNSPLYF.

A note on this clone: Genes and germline come from the mouse. The DNA ends 4 residues before the CDR3 does, and the rest of the CDR3 is filled in from the germline J gene. This chain joins TRBV1 and TRBJ1-1, with a possible D match to TRBD1 (6 bases). The V end was cut by 1 base, the J end by 3 bases, with 12 bases between. The germline CDR1 and CDR2 sequences are NSQYPW and LRSPGD (reference sequence). This CDR3 has 15 residues. The CDR3 reads CTCSAGTDDYTEVFF. CDR3 DNA (partial): TGCACCTGCAGTGCAGGGACAGATGATTACACA.

This clone was seen a handful of times. These gene names are mouse names. Other DNA sequences in this specimen translate into the identical CDR3. The DNA read from the CDR3 is TGTGCCAGCGGTGATGCTTGGGGGGGC. Encoded protein: CASGDAWGG. The entire CDR3 reads CASGDAWGGDYTF. The gene calls are TRBV13-2 and TRBJ1-2; possibly TRBD1 for D (5 bases). The read finishes 4 residues shy of the CDR3 end, and the germline J gene is used to complete it. CDR3 length: 13 amino acids. Germline CDR1 reads NNHNN; CDR2 reads SYGAGS (reference sequence).

For this clone: Gene names are the mouse ones. The CDR3 goes on 4 residues after the read ends, and that part is filled in from the germline J gene. The chain couples TRBV13-1 to TRBJ2-5; no firm D call. CDR3 size: 12 residues. CDR1 and CDR2 (germline): NSHNY, SYGAGN. The sequenced CDR3 bases are TGTGCCAGCAGTGATCCAGGTGAC. It specifies CASSDPGD. The full CDR3 protein reads CASSDPGDTQYF.